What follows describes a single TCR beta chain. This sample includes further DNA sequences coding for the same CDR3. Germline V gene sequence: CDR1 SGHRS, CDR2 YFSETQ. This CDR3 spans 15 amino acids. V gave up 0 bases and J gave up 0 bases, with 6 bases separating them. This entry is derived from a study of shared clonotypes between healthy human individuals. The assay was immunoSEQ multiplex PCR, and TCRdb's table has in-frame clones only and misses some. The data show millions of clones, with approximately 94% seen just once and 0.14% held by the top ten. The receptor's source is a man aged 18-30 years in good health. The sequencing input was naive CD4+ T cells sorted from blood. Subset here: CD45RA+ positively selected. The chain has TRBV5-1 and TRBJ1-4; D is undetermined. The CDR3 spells CASSLVGTTNEKLFF. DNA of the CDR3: TGCGCCAGCAGCTTGGTAGGAACAACTAATGAAAAACTGTTTTTT.